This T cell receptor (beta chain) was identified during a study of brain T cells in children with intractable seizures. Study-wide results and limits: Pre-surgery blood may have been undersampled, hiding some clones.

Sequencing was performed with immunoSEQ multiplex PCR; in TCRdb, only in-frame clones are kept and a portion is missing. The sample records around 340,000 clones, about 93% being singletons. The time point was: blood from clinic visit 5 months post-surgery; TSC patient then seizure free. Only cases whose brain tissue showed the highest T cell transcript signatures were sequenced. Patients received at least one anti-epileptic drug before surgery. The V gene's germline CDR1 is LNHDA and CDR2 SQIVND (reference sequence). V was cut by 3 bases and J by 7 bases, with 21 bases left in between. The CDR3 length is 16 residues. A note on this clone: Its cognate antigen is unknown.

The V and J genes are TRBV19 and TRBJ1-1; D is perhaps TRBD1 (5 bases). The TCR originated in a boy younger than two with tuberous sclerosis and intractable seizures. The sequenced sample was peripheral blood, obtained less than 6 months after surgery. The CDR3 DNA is TGTGCCAGTAGTATCCCCGGAGCAGGGTCGGAAAGTGAAGCTTTCTTT. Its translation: CASSIPGAGSESEAFF.